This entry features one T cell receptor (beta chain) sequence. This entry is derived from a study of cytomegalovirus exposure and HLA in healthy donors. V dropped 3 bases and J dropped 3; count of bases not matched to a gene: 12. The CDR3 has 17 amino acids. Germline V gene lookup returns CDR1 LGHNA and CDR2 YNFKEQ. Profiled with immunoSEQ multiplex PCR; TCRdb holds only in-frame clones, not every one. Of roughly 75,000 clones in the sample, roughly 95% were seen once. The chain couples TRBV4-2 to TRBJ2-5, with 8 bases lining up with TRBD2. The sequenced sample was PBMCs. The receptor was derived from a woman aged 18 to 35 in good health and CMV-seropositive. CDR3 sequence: CASSQYSGGPLKETQYF. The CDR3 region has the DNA TGTGCCAGCAGCCAGTACTCGGGGGGGCCTCTCAAAGAGACCCAGTACTTC.